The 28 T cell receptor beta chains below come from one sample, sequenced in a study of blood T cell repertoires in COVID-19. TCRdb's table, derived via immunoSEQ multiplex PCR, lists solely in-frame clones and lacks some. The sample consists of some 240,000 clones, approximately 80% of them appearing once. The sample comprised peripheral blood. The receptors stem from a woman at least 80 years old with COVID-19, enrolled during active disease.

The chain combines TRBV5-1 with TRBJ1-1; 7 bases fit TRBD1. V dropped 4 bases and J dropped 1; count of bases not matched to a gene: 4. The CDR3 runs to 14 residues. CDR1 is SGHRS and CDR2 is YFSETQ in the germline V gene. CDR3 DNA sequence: TGCGCCAGCAGCCAGGGACAGTCGAACACTGAAGCTTTCTTT. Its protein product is CASSQGQSNTEAFF.

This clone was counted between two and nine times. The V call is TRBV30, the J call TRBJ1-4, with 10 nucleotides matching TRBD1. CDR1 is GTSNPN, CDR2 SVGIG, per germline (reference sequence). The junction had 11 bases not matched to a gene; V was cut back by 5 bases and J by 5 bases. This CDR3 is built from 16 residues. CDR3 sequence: CAWRTGGGIVNEKLFF. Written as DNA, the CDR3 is TGTGCCTGGCGGACAGGGGGAGGTATAGTAAATGAAAAACTGTTTTTT.

The CDR3 reads CATSAGGHNEQFF. CDR3 coding DNA: TGTGCCACCAGTGCCGGGGGTCACAATGAGCAGTTCTTC. The chain has TRBV24-1 and TRBJ2-1, with D tentatively TRBD2 (6 bases). The germline CDR1 and CDR2 sequences are KGHDR and SFDVKD. V was pared by 5 bases and J by 5 bases, with 9 bases between. The CDR3 runs to 13 residues.

The CDR3 nucleotides are TGCGCCAGCAGCCAAGTGAGGATGAACACTGAAGCTTTCTTT. As protein: CASSQVRMNTEAFF. The chain combines TRBV4-1 with TRBJ1-1; D ambiguous. Germline V CDR1 and CDR2: MGHRA, YSYEKL. The CDR3 has 14 residues. V lost 1 base, J lost 0 bases, and 6 bases lay in between.

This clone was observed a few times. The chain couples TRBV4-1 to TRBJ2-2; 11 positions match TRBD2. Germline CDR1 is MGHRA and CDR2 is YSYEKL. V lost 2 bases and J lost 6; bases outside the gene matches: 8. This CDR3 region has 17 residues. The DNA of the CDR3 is TGCGCCAGCAGCCAATTAGCGGGAGGGCCGTCGGCCGGGGAGCTGTTTTTT. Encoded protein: CASSQLAGGPSAGELFF.

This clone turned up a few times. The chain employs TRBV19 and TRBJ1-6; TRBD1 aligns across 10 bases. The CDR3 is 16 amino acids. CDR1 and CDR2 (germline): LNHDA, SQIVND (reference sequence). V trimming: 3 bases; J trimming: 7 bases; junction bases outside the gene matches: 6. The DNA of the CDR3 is TGTGCCAGTAGTATCATCCGGGACAGGGGAAATTCACCCCTCCACTTT. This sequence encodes CASSIIRDRGNSPLHF. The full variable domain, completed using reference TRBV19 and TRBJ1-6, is DGGITQSPKYLFRKEGQNVTLSCEQNLNHDAMYWYRQDPGQGLRLIYYSQIVNDFQKGDIAEGYSVSREKKESFPLTVTSAQKNPTAFYLCASSIIRDRGNSPLHFGNGTRLTVT.

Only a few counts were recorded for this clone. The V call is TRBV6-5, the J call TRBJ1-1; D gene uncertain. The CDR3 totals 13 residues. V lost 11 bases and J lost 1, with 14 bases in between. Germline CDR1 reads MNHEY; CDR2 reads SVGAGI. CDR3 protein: CAAGQEGNTEAFF. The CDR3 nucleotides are TGTGCCGCTGGCCAGGAAGGGAACACTGAAGCTTTCTTT.

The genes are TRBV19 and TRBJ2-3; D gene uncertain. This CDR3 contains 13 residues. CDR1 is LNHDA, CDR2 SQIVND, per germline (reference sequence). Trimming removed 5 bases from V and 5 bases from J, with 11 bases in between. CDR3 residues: CASSSVLIDTQYF. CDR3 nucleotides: TGTGCCAGTAGTTCCGTACTTATAGATACGCAGTATTTT.

The CDR3 is CASSLSGPGRGYTF. The CDR3 DNA sequence: TGTGCCAGCAGTTTAAGCGGACCCGGTCGAGGCTACACCTTC. The chain joins TRBV27 to TRBJ1-2; D remains ambiguous. Trimming removed 2 bases at V and 8 bases at J, with 15 bases between. This CDR3 has 14 amino acids. Germline-derived CDR1 and CDR2 are MNHEY and SMNVEV (reference sequence).

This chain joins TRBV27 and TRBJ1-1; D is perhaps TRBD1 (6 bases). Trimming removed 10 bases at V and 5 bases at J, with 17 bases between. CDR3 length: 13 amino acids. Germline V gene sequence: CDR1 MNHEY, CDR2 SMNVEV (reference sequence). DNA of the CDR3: TGTGCCACCGCGGACAGAAGAAAGACTGAAGCTTTCTTT. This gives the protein CATADRRKTEAFF.

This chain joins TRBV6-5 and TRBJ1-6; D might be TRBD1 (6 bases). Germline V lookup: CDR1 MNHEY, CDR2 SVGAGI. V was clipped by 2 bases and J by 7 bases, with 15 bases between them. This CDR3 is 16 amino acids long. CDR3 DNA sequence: TGTGCCAGCAGTTACCTTGGACAGTCCGTGAATTCACCCCTCCACTTT. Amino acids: CASSYLGQSVNSPLHF.

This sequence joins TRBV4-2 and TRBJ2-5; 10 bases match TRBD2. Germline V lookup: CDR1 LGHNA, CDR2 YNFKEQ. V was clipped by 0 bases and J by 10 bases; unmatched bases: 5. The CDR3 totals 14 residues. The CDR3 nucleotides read TGTGCCAGCAGCCAAGAATTGAGCGGGAGGGACCAGTACTTC. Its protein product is CASSQELSGRDQYF.

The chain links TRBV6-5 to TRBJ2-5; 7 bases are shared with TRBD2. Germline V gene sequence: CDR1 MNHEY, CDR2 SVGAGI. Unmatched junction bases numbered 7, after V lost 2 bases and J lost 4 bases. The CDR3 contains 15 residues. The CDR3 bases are TGTGCCAGCAGTTACGATGGCGGGAGAGGAGAGACCCAGTACTTC. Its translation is CASSYDGGRGETQYF.

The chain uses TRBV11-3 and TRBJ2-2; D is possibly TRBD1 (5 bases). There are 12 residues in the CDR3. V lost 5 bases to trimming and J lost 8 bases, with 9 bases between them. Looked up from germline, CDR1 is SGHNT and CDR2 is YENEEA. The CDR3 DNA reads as TGTGCCAGCAGCGCGGACAAAGGGGAGCTGTTTTTT. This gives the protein CASSADKGELFF.

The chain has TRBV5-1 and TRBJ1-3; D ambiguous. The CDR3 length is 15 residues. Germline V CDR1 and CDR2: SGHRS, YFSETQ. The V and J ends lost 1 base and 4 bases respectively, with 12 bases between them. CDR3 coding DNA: TGCGCCAGCAGCTTGACAGAAGCTTTGGGAAACACCATATATTTT. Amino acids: CASSLTEALGNTIYF.

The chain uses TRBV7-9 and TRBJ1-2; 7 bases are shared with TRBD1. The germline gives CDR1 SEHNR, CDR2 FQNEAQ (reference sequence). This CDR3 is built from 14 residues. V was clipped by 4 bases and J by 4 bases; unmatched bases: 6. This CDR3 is CASSSEGQSYGYTF. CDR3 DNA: TGTGCCAGCAGCTCCGAGGGACAGAGCTATGGCTACACCTTC.

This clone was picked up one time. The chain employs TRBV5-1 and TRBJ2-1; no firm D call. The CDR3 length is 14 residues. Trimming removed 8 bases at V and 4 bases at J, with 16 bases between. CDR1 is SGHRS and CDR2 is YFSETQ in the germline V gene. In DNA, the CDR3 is TGCGCCAGTGGCGGCACTCATCTTTACAATGAGCAGTTCTTC. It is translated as CASGGTHLYNEQFF.

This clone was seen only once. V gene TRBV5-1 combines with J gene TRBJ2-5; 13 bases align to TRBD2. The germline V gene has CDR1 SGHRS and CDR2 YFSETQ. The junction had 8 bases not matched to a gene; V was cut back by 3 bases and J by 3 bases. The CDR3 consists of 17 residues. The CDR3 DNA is TGCGCCAGCAGCTCTGGCGGACTAGCGGGAGCAGAAGAGACCCAGTACTTC. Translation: CASSSGGLAGAEETQYF. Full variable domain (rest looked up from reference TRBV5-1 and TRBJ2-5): KAGVTQTPRYLIKTRGQQVTLSCSPISGHRSVSWYQQTPGQGLQFLFEYFSETQRNKGNFPGRFSGRQFSNSRSEMNVSTLELGDSALYLCASSSGGLAGAEETQYFGPGTRLLVL.

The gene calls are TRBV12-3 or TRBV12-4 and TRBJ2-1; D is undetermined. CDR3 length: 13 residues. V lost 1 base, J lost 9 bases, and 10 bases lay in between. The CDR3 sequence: CASSLGVRGEQFF. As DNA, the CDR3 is TGTGCCAGCAGTTTAGGGGTTAGAGGTGAGCAGTTCTTC.

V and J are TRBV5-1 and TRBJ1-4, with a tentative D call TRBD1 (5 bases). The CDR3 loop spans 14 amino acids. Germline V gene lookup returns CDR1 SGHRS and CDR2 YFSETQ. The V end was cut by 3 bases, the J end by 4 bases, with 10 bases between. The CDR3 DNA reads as TGCGCCAGCAGCTCACAGGCTAATAATGAAAAACTGTTTTTT. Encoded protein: CASSSQANNEKLFF.

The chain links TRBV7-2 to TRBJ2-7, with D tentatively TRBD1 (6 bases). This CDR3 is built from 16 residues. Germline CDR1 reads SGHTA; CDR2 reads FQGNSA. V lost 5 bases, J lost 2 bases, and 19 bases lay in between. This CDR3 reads CASSPDTTGSTYEQYF. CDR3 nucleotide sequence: TGTGCCAGCAGCCCCGACACCACAGGGAGCACCTACGAGCAGTACTTC.

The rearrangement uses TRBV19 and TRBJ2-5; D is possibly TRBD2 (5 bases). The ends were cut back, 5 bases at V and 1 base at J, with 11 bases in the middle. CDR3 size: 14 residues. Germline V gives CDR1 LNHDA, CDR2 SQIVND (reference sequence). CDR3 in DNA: TGTGCCAGTAGTCACCCGGGGAGCCAAGAGACCCAGTACTTC. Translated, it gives CASSHPGSQETQYF. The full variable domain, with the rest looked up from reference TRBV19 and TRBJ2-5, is DGGITQSPKYLFRKEGQNVTLSCEQNLNHDAMYWYRQDPGQGLRLIYYSQIVNDFQKGDIAEGYSVSREKKESFPLTVTSAQKNPTAFYLCASSHPGSQETQYFGPGTRLLVL.

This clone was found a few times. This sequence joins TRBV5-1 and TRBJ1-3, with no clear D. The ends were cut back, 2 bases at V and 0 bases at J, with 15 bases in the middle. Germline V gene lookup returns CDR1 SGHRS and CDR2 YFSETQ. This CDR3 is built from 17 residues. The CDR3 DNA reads TGCGCCAGCAGCTTAACCCAGGTGCACAGCTCTGGAAACACCATATATTTT. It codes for CASSLTQVHSSGNTIYF.

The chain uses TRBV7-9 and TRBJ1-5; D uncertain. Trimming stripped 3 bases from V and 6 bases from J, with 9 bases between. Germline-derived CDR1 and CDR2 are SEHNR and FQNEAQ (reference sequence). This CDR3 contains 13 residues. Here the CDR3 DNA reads TGTGCCAGCAGCTTGGAGGGAGTTCAGCCCCAGCATTTT. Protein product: CASSLEGVQPQHF.

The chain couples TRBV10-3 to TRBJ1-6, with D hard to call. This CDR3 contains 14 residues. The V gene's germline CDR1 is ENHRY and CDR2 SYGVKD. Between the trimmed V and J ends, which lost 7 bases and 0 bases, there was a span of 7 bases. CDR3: CAINVGSYNSPLHF. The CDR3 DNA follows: TGTGCCATCAACGTCGGCTCCTATAATTCACCCCTCCACTTT.

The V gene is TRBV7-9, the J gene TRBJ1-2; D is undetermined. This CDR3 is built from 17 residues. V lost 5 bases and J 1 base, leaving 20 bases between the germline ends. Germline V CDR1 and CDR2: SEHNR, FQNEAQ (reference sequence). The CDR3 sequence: CASSQLAAQNRNYGYTF. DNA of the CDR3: TGTGCCAGCAGCCAGCTCGCGGCGCAGAATCGTAACTATGGCTACACCTTC.

The CDR3: CASSPRGTADYGYTF. CDR3 DNA: TGTGCCAGCAGTCCCCGTGGGACAGCGGACTATGGCTACACCTTC. The V and J genes are TRBV28 and TRBJ1-2; 7 bases align to TRBD1. The CDR3 is 15 amino acids. The germline V gene encodes CDR1 MDHEN and CDR2 SYDVKM. With 5 bases clipped from V and 3 bases from J, the junction kept 9 bases outside the gene matches.

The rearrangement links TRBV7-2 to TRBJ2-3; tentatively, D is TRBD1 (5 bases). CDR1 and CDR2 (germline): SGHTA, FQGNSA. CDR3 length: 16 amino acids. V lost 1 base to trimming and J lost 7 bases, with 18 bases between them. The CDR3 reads CASSLGGGSLGYTQYF. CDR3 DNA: TGTGCCAGCAGCTTAGGGGGCGGTTCCCTTGGGTATACGCAGTATTTT.